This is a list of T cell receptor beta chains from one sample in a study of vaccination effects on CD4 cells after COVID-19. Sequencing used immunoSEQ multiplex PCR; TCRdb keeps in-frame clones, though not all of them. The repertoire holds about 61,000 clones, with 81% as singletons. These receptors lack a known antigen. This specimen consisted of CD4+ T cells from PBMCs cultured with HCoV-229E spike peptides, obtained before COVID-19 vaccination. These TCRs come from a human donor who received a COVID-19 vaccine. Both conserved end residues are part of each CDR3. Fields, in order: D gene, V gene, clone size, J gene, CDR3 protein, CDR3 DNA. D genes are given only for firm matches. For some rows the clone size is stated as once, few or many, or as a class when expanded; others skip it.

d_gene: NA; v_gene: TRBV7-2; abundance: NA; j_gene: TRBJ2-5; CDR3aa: CASSYSGKETQYF; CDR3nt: TGTGCCAGCAGCTATAGCGGTAAAGAGACCCAGTACTTC
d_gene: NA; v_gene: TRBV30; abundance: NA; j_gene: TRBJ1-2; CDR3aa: CAWRVLDSYYGYTF; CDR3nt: TGTGCCTGGAGGGTATTAGACAGCTACTATGGCTACACCTTC
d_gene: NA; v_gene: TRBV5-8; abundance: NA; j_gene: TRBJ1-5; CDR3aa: CASSSGGGRQPQHF; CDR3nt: TGTGCCAGCAGCTCCGGGGGGGGGAGACAGCCCCAGCATTTT
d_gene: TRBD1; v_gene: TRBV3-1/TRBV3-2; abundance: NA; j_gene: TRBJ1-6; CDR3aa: CASSQTGTGPLNSPLHF; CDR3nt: TGTGCCAGCAGCCAAACGGGGACAGGCCCACTAAATTCACCCCTCCACTTT
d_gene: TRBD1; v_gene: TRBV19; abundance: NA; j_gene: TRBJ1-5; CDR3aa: CASSTEDRGNQPQHF; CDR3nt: TGTGCCAGTAGTACCGAGGACAGGGGAAATCAGCCCCAGCATTTT
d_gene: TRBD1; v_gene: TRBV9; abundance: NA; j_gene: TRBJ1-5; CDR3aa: CASSGGQGYQPQHF; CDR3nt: TGTGCCAGCAGCGGAGGACAGGGGTATCAGCCCCAGCATTTT
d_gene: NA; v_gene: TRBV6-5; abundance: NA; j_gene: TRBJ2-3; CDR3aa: CASSYSPPHLSDTQYF; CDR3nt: TGTGCCAGCAGTTACAGCCCCCCACATCTGTCAGATACGCAGTATTTT
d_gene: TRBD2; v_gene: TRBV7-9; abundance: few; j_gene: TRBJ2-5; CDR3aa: CASSAGGTETQYF; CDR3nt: TGTGCCAGCAGCGCGGGGGGCACGGAGACCCAGTACTTC
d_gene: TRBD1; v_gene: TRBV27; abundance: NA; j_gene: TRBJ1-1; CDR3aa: CASSIDRDTEAFF; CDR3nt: TGTGCCAGCAGTATCGACAGGGACACTGAAGCTTTCTTT
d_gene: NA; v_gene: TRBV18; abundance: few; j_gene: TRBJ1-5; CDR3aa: CASSPQGSNQPQHF; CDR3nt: TGTGCCAGCTCACCACAGGGTAGCAATCAGCCCCAGCATTTT
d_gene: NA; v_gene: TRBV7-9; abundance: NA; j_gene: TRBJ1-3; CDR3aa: CASVKDSGNTIYF; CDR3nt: TGTGCCAGCGTAAAAGACTCTGGAAACACCATATATTTT
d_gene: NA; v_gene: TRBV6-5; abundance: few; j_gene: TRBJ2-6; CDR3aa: CASSNGRPGANVLTF; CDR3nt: TGTGCCAGCAGTAACGGACGGCCCGGGGCCAACGTCCTGACTTTC
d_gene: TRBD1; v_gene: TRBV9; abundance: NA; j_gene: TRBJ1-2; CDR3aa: CASSVDTGGRAANYGYTF; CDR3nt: TGTGCCAGCAGCGTAGACACAGGGGGCCGGGCGGCTAACTATGGCTACACCTTC
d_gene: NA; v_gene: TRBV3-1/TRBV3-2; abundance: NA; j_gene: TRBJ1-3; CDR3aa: CASSQGRGNTIYF; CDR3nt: TGTGCCAGCAGCCAAGGACGGGGAAACACCATATATTTT
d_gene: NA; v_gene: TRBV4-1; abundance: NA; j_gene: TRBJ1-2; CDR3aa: CASSQAGTIYGYTF; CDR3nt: TGCGCCAGCAGCCAGGCGGGAACCATCTATGGCTACACCTTC
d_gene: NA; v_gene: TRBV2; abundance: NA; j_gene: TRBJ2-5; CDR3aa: CASSRTEAFQETQYF; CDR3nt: TGTGCCAGCAGCCGGACAGAAGCATTCCAAGAGACCCAGTACTTC
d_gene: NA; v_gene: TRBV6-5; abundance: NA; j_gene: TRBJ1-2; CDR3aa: CASSYFEGDRGYGYTF; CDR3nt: TGTGCCAGCAGTTATTTCGAGGGAGATAGGGGCTATGGCTACACCTTC
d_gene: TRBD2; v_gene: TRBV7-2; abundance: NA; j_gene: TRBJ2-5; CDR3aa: CASSQHGRGGRETQYF; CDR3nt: TGTGCCAGCAGCCAGCACGGCCGGGGGGGCAGAGAGACCCAGTACTTC
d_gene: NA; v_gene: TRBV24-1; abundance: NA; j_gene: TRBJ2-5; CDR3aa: CATSGHTNQETQYF; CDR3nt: TGTGCCACCAGTGGACACACAAACCAAGAGACCCAGTACTTC
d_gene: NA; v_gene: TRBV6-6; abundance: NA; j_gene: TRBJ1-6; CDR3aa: CASRPVQEPYNSPLHF; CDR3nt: TGTGCCAGCAGGCCGGTACAGGAACCTTATAATTCACCCCTCCACTTT
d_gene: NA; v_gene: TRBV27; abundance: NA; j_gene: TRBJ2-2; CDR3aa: CASSFYVNTGELFF; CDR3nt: TGTGCCAGCAGTTTCTATGTGAACACCGGGGAGCTGTTTTTT
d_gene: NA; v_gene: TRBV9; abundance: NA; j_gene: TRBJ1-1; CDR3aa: CASSVDWGGTEAFF; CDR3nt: TGTGCCAGCAGCGTAGATTGGGGGGGAACTGAAGCTTTCTTT
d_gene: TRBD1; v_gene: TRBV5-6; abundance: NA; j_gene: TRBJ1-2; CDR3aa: CASSLVTGAGYTF; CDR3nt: TGTGCCAGCAGCTTGGTGACAGGGGCTGGCTACACCTTC
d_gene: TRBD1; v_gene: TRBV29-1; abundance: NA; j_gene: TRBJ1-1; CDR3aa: CSASTGMNTEAFF; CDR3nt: TGCAGCGCATCGACAGGGATGAACACTGAAGCTTTCTTT
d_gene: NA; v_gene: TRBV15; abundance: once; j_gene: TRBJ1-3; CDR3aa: CATSRDTSSGNTIYF; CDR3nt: TGTGCCACCAGCAGGGACACTTCCTCTGGAAACACCATATATTTT
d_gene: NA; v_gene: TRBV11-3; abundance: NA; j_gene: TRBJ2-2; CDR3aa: CASSTGGTGELFF; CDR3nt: TGTGCCAGCAGCACCGGGGGCACCGGGGAGCTGTTTTTT
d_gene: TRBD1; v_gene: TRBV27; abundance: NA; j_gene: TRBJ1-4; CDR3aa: CASSLHNPGQNSNEKLFF; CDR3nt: TGTGCCAGCAGTTTACATAATCCGGGACAGAATTCTAATGAAAAACTGTTTTTT
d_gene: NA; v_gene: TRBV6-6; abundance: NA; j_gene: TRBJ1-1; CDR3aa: CASSQRRNTEAFF; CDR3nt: TGTGCCAGCAGTCAGAGACGGAACACTGAAGCTTTCTTT
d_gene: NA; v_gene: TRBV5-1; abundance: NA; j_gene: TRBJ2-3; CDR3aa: CASSSREQARDTQYF; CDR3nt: TGCGCCAGCAGCTCCCGGGAGCAGGCCCGAGATACGCAGTATTTT